The clone carrying this T cell receptor (beta chain) was counted between two and nine times. Its antigen is unknown. This sample was taken from a study of T cells after yellow fever vaccination. The study, taken as a whole, reports: Most clones from primary vaccination were detected again post-booster (approximately 97% CD4, roughly 90% CD8).

TCRdb independently ran MiXCR on the 5' RACE reads; one entry per CDR3 protein. The sample includes around 590,000 distinct CDR3 sequences, 10% to 15% of them seen just once. CDR3 length: 15 residues. V was cut by 3 bases and J by 1 base, with 9 bases left in between. Germline V gives CDR1 LNHDA, CDR2 SQIVND (reference sequence). The input for sequencing was PBMCs, taken on the day of the yellow fever booster vaccination. The sequence came from a man between 25 and 39 years old who received the YFV17D yellow fever vaccine. The chain has TRBV19 and TRBJ2-2; a weak D match, TRBD2 (6 bases). CDR3 loop: CASSIGSGNTGELFF. The DNA of the CDR3 is TGTGCCAGTAGTATCGGTAGCGGGAACACCGGGGAGCTGTTTTTT.